These 9 T cell receptor beta chains were sequenced from one sample in a study of radiotherapy plus CTLA-4 blockade in lung cancer. Sequenced by immunoSEQ multiplex PCR; TCRdb stores in-frame clones only, minus some. The sample consists of tens of thousands of clones, approximately 90% of them appearing once. Sequences were derived from peripheral blood, sampled from a patient treated with radiotherapy plus ipilimumab. The receptors originated from a human donor with non-small cell lung cancer whose response to radiotherapy plus ipilimumab could not be evaluated.

V usage is TRBV7-9 and J usage is TRBJ2-7; D call uncertain. CDR1 is SEHNR, CDR2 FQNEAQ, per germline (reference sequence). Trimming shortened V by 8 bases and J by 0 bases, and 8 bases separated the two germline ends. This CDR3 has 12 residues. CDR3 in DNA: TGTGCCAGCGCAGGTTTCTCCTACGAGCAGTACTTC. Protein sequence: CASAGFSYEQYF.

The chain joins TRBV4-1 to TRBJ2-5; 11 bases line up with TRBD2. After removal of 5 bases from V and 6 bases from J, the junction contained 17 bases not matched to a gene. CDR1 is MGHRA, CDR2 YSYEKL, per germline. The CDR3 totals 18 residues. This CDR3 is CASSALLAGVSKAKTQYF. CDR3 sequence (DNA): TGCGCCAGCAGCGCCCTACTAGCGGGAGTTAGTAAGGCGAAGACCCAGTACTTC.

The chain uses TRBV2 and TRBJ2-3; possibly TRBD1 for D (6 bases). Per germline, CDR1 SNHLY and CDR2 FYNNEI. This CDR3 contains 14 residues. Between the trimmed V and J ends, which lost 8 bases and 4 bases, there was a span of 16 bases. CDR3 residues: CASGGEYGADTQYF. The DNA of the CDR3 is TGTGCCAGCGGGGGCGAGTATGGTGCAGATACGCAGTATTTT.

The genes are TRBV28 and TRBJ2-2; tentative D call: TRBD1 (5 bases). From germline, CDR1 is MDHEN and CDR2 SYDVKM. Trimming pared 7 bases from V and 3 bases from J, leaving 21 bases between. There are 17 residues in the CDR3. The CDR3 here is CASTTRRWGLYTGELFF. CDR3 nucleotide sequence: TGTGCCAGCACCACGCGTCGATGGGGCCTATACACCGGGGAGCTGTTTTTT.

The rearrangement links TRBV11-3 to TRBJ2-3; D possibly corresponds to TRBD2 (7 bases). The germline V gene has CDR1 SGHNT and CDR2 YENEEA. Trimming removed 4 bases at V and 2 bases at J, with 25 bases between. This CDR3 spans 19 amino acids. In DNA form, the CDR3 reads TGTGCCAGCAGCTCATCCGCCGTTAAGGGGGGGCGTCACACAGATACGCAGTATTTT. Protein sequence: CASSSSAVKGGRHTDTQYF. Looking up the rest from reference TRBV11-3 and TRBJ2-3 gives the full variable domain: EAGVVQSPRYKIIEKKQPVAFWCNPISGHNTLYWYLQNLGQGPELLIRYENEEAVDDSQLPKDRFSAERLKGVDSTLKIQPAELGDSAVYLCASSSSAVKGGRHTDTQYFGPGTRLTVL.

The chain links TRBV10-3 to TRBJ2-2; 9 bases align to TRBD2. The CDR3 length is 16 residues. V dropped 6 bases and J dropped 4; count of bases not matched to a gene: 9. Germline V gene data show CDR1 as ENHRY and CDR2 as SYGVKD. This CDR3 is CAIRGETSGFTGELFF. The CDR3, as DNA: TGTGCCATCAGAGGGGAGACTAGCGGTTTCACCGGGGAGCTGTTTTTT.

The V call is TRBV6-1, the J call TRBJ2-7; weak D call: TRBD2 (5 bases). The CDR3 spans 13 residues. The V end lost 6 bases, the J end lost 6 bases, and 15 bases lay between the germline ends. The germline gives CDR1 MNHNS, CDR2 SASEGT. CDR3 nucleotides: TGTGCCAGCAGAGGACTGGGGAACTCCGAGCAGTACTTC. Translation: CASRGLGNSEQYF.

The chain links TRBV7-6 to TRBJ2-1; 10 positions match TRBD2. This CDR3 contains 17 residues. Germline V gene data show CDR1 as SGHVS and CDR2 as FNYEAQ. The trim removed 4 bases at V and 6 bases at J, leaving 12 bases unmatched. The CDR3 loop reads CASSSNPGAGGSNEQFF. The DNA of the CDR3 is TGTGCCAGCAGCTCCAACCCTGGAGCGGGAGGGAGCAATGAGCAGTTCTTC.

This clone was detected once. The chain employs TRBV4-2 and TRBJ2-7; TRBD1 agrees at 7 bases. J gave up 3 bases and V 0 bases, and 5 bases lay outside the gene matches. From germline, CDR1 is LGHNA and CDR2 YNFKEQ. This CDR3 contains 15 residues. The DNA for the CDR3 is TGTGCCAGCAGCCAAGAAGGGGACAGCAACTACGAGCAGTACTTC. Its protein product is CASSQEGDSNYEQYF.